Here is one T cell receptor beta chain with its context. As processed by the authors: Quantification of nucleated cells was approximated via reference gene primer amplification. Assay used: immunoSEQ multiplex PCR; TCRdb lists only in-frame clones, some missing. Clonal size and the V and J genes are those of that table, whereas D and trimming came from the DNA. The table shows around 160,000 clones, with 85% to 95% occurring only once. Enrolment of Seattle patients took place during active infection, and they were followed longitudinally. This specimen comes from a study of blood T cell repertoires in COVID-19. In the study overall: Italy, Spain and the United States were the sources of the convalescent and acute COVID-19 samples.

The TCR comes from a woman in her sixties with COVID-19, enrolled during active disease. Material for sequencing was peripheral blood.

Here the CDR3 reads CASSLGYRGSYNEQFF. The CDR3 DNA follows: TGTGCCAGCAGCTTAGGATATCGGGGTTCCTACAATGAGCAGTTCTTC. This chain uses TRBV7-2 with TRBJ2-1, with TRBD2 as a possible D gene (5 bases). The CDR3 loop spans 16 amino acids. Between the trimmed V and J ends, which lost 1 base and 1 base, there was a span of 11 bases. Per germline, CDR1 SGHTA and CDR2 FQGNSA.